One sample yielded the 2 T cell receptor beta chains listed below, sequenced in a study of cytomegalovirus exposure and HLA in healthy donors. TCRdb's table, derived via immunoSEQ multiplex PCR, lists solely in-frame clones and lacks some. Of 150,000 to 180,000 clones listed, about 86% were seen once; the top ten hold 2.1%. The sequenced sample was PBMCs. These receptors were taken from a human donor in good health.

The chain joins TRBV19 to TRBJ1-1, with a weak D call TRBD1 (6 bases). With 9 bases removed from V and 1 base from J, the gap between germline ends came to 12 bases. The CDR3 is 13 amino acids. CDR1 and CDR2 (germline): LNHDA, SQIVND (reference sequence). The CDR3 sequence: CASSKTGNTEAFF. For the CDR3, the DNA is TGTGCCAGCTCTAAGACAGGGAACACTGAAGCTTTCTTT.

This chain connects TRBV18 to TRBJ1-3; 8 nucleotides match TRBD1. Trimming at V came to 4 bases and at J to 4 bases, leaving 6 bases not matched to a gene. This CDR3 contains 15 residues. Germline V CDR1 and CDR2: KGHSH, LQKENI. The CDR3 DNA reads TGTGCCAGCTCACAATTAGGACAGGGAGGAAACACCATATATTTT. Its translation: CASSQLGQGGNTIYF.